This TCR beta chain was sequenced in a study of cytomegalovirus exposure and HLA in healthy donors. The ends were cut back, 1 base at V and 3 bases at J, with 19 bases in the middle. This CDR3 has 17 residues. The germline V gene encodes CDR1 SNHLY and CDR2 FYNNEI. There are a few counts of this clone. The study ran its PCR with 60 Vbeta and 13 Jbeta primers. Method: immunoSEQ multiplex PCR; TCRdb's copy keeps in-frame clones and lacks some. The table has nearly 95,000 clones, about 60% seen once; the top ten hold 6% to 6.5%. The clonotype comes from a woman in her 30s in good health and CMV-seronegative. The chain carries TRBV2 and TRBJ2-7; tentatively, D is TRBD2 (6 bases). The sample was PBMCs. CDR3 amino acids: CASSEVMSVREDYEQYF. Here the CDR3 DNA reads TGTGCCAGCAGTGAAGTAATGTCGGTCAGGGAGGACTACGAGCAGTACTTC.